The present TCR beta chain was sequenced within a study of OX40 agonist ivuxolimab in advanced cancers. Looking at the study overall: Patients took ivuxolimab, an agonistic anti-OX40 (CD134) antibody.

V gave up 6 bases and J gave up 2 bases, with 11 bases separating them. Looked up from germline, CDR1 is SEHNR and CDR2 is FQNEAQ (reference sequence). The CDR3 sequence is 13 residues long. Concerning this clone itself: Its antigen is undetermined.

Study-level results: Both CD4+ and CD8+ T cell populations in blood had undergone clonal expansion by week 6 at 0.1 to 3.0 mg/kg. Part of the nonresponder group also had normalized T-cell clonal expansion that was low.

Measured with immunoSEQ multiplex PCR; TCRdb has only the in-frame clones, and not every one. In the table there are 48,000 or so clones, about 83% of which are singletons. Peripheral blood came from all dose cohorts at three timepoints. The TCR sequence derives from an adult with an advanced solid tumor such as melanoma, head and neck, liver or kidney cancer. This chain links TRBV7-9 with TRBJ2-7; D not certain. Here the sequenced sample was CD4+ or CD8+ T cells sorted from blood, taken in a trial of the OX40 agonist ivuxolimab. In DNA form, the CDR3 reads TGTGCCAGCAGTGGAGTCGGGCCCTACGAGCAGTACTTC. Its protein is CASSGVGPYEQYF.